This T cell receptor (beta chain) is from a study of shared clonotypes between healthy human individuals. Study overall: The donor pool was made up of two women and three men aged 18 to 49. CD4 naive and memory got three plates each, CD8 naive two, CD8 memory one.

Germline V gene data show CDR1 as SGHTA and CDR2 as FQGTGA. V lost 6 bases and J lost 0, with 16 bases in between. This CDR3 has 16 residues. This clone was recorded a few times. Profiled with immunoSEQ multiplex PCR; TCRdb holds only in-frame clones, not every one. The sample lists approximately 2.5 million clones, 93% occurring once. The origin of this receptor is a man aged 18 to 35 in good health. Some clones in this sample may be carry-over from other donors' samples. This rearrangement joins TRBV7-3 to TRBJ2-3; D possibly matches TRBD1 or TRBD2 (5 bases each). The sequencing input was naive CD4+ T cells from PBMCs. Described subset: CD45RA+ positively selected. For the CDR3, the DNA is TGTGCCAGCAGACCCGGGTGGGGCGGGAGCACAGATACGCAGTATTTT. It codes for CASRPGWGGSTDTQYF.